This is a list of T cell receptor beta chains from one sample in a study of blood T cell repertoires in COVID-19. Libraries were prepared by immunoSEQ multiplex PCR; TCRdb keeps only in-frame clonotypes and omits some of them. The table lists 150,000 to 200,000 clones, approximately 84% of them singletons. The specimen sequenced was peripheral blood. These receptors came from a woman older than 75 with acute or convalescent COVID-19. Both conserved end residues are part of each CDR3.

TRBJ1-1 | TRBV29-1 | CSVPGQGFTEAFF
TRBJ2-3 | TRBV7-8 | CASSPKWTSGRTDTQYF
TRBJ1-5 | TRBV4-3 | CASSQYTGGRQPQHF
TRBJ1-1 | TRBV9 | CASSVGNLNTEAFF
TRBJ1-5 | TRBV7-2 | CASSLTGGYNQPQHF
TRBJ1-1 | TRBV13 | CASSPKTGDMNTEAFF
TRBJ2-7 | TRBV11-2 | CASSYRGGVYEQYF
TRBJ2-1 | TRBV18 | CASSLSGKAYNEQFF
TRBJ2-1 | TRBV3-1/TRBV3-2 | CASSRRDFPNEQFF
TRBJ2-2 | TRBV19 | CASSIGSGGNTGELFF
TRBJ1-2 | TRBV27 | CASSSTGRGVVYGYTF
TRBJ2-1 | TRBV21-1 | CASSPAGGLSYNEQFF
TRBJ1-2 | TRBV4-3 | CASSQDWTGDYGYTF
TRBJ1-1 | TRBV5-1 | CASSEWGAEAFF
TRBJ1-1 | TRBV6-2/TRBV6-3 | CASSYLVSARDNTEAFF
TRBJ2-5 | TRBV19 | CASSRGLATQETQYF
TRBJ1-4 | TRBV2 | CASMSQGASEKLFF
TRBJ1-1 | TRBV12-3/TRBV12-4 | CASRQIKNTEAFF
TRBJ2-7 | TRBV6-5 | CASSYRTSGSEQYF
TRBJ1-2 | TRBV9 | CASSVTGASYGYTF
TRBJ2-7 | TRBV29-1 | CSATISYEQYF
TRBJ2-1 | TRBV18 | CASSPAVGGDYNEQFF
TRBJ2-7 | TRBV11-2 | CASSLGTRSVEQYF
TRBJ2-3 | TRBV3-1/TRBV3-2 | CASSQVQRISTDTQYF
TRBJ2-7 | TRBV29-1 | CSAGRASAEQYF
TRBJ2-7 | TRBV30 | CAWNRGAYEQYF
TRBJ2-6 | TRBV5-4 | CASSLGRAGANVLTF
TRBJ1-2 | TRBV18 | CASSDGQGAYGYTF
TRBJ1-4 | TRBV30 | CAWSVQGGGKLFF
TRBJ2-3 | TRBV7-9 | CASSYYSTDTQYF
TRBJ2-7 | TRBV5-4 | CASSHTGGSPYEQYF
TRBJ1-2 | TRBV30 | CAWSVGQGNGYTF
TRBJ1-1 | TRBV15 | CATSRDRGEGTEAFF